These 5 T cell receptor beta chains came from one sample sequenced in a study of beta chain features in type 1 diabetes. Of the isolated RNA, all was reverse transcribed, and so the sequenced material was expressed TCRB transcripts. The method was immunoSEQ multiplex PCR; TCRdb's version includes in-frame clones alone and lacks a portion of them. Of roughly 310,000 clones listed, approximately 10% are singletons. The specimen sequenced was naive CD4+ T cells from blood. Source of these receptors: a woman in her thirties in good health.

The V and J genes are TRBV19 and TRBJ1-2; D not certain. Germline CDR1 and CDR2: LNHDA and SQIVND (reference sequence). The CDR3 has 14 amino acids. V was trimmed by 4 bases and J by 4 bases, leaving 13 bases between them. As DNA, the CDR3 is TGTGCCAGTAGTACGTCCCTGAGGGTCTATGGCTACACCTTC. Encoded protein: CASSTSLRVYGYTF.

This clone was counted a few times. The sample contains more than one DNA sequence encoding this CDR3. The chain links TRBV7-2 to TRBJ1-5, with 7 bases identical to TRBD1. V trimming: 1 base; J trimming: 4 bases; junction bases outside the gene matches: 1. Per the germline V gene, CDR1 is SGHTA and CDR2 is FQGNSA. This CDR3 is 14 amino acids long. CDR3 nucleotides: TGTGCCAGCAGCTTAGACAGGGGAAATCAGCCCCAGCATTTT. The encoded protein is CASSLDRGNQPQHF.

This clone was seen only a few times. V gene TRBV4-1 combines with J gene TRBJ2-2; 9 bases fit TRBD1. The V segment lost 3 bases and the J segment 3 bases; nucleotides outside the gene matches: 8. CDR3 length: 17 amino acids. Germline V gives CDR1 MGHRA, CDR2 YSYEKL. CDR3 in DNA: TGCGCCAGCAGCCACCGCGGACAGGGGCGGGACACCGGGGAGCTGTTTTTT. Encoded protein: CASSHRGQGRDTGELFF.

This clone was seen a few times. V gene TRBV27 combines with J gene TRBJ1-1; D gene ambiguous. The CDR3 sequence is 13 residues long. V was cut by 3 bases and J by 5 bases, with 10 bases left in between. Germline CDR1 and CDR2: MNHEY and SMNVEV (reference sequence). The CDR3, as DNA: TGTGCCAGCAGTTTGTCAGGTGGGACTGAAGCTTTCTTT. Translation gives CASSLSGGTEAFF.

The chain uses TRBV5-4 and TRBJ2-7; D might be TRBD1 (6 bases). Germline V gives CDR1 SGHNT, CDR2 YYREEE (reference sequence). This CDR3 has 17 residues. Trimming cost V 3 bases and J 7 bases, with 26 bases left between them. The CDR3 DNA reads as TGTGCCAGCAGCTATCAACCCGGGACAAAGGTCGGTCAGGAGCAGTACTTC. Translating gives CASSYQPGTKVGQEQYF.